What follows are 22 T cell receptor beta chains derived from one specimen sequenced in a study of cytomegalovirus exposure and HLA in healthy donors. 60 Vbeta and 13 Jbeta primers were used in PCR. Generated by immunoSEQ multiplex PCR, the TCRdb table keeps only in-frame clones and is missing some. The table lists 130,000 to 150,000 clones, around three quarters of them singletons. Input material: PBMCs. Source of these receptors: a man aged 40-49 years in good health and CMV-seropositive.

This clone has just a few counts. This CDR3 is CASSILGLAGGPRWSYNEQFF. The CDR3 bases are TGTGCCAGTAGTATCCTCGGACTAGCGGGAGGGCCGCGGTGGTCCTACAATGAGCAGTTCTTC. The chain links TRBV19 to TRBJ2-1; 15 nucleotides agree with TRBD2. Germline assignment: CDR1 LNHDA and CDR2 SQIVND (reference sequence). V was clipped by 3 bases and J by 1 base; unmatched bases: 13. The CDR3 loop spans 21 amino acids.

The rearrangement joins TRBV7-8 to TRBJ2-1, with D perhaps matching TRBD2 (5 bases). This CDR3 comprises 13 residues. Germline CDR1 SGHVS, CDR2 FQNEAQ. Trimming stripped 3 bases from V and 6 bases from J, with 9 bases between. CDR3 region: CASSLSSTNEQFF. The CDR3 DNA follows: TGTGCCAGCAGCTTGTCTAGCACCAATGAGCAGTTCTTC.

The genes are TRBV2 and TRBJ1-5; 9 positions match TRBD1. CDR3 length: 15 amino acids. CDR1 and CDR2 from the germline V gene are SNHLY and FYNNEI. Germline trimming cut 3 bases from V and 6 bases from J; bases unmatched to any gene: 6. CDR3 sequence: CASSDRGQGTQPQHF. CDR3 DNA sequence: TGTGCCAGCAGTGACCGCGGACAGGGGACTCAGCCCCAGCATTTT.

The rearrangement uses TRBV18 and TRBJ2-7; 11 nucleotides align to TRBD2. CDR1 and CDR2 (germline): KGHSH, LQKENI. The CDR3 loop spans 16 amino acids. V lost 3 bases, J lost 2 bases, and 6 bases stayed unmatched. In DNA form, the CDR3 reads TGTGCCAGCTCACCTGCGGGACTAGCGGACCCCTACGAGCAGTACTTC. It is translated as CASSPAGLADPYEQYF.

Concerning this clone itself: One junction end does not reproduce the germline sequence, and a read error may be involved. The rearrangement joins TRBV6-1 to TRBJ2-5; 15 bases agree with TRBD2. Germline lookup yields CDR1 MNHNS and CDR2 SASEGT. The CDR3 extends over 18 amino acids. The CDR3 bases are TGTGCCAGCAGTGAATTTCACCCGGGACTAGCGGGAGGCGAGATCCAGTACTTC. Its protein product is CASSEFHPGLAGGEIQYF.

V usage is TRBV5-1 and J usage is TRBJ2-3; D is perhaps TRBD2 (6 bases). Germline V gene sequence: CDR1 SGHRS, CDR2 YFSETQ. Trimming removed 7 bases at V and 4 bases at J, with 22 bases between. The CDR3 sequence is 16 residues long. As DNA, the CDR3 is TGCGCCAGCTTCGGCGGAGGGGTGTATAGGGCAGATACGCAGTATTTT. It yields the protein CASFGGGVYRADTQYF.

The chain links TRBV19 to TRBJ2-3; TRBD2 aligns across 9 bases. Germline CDR1 and CDR2: LNHDA and SQIVND (reference sequence). The CDR3 totals 16 residues. Unmatched junction bases numbered 7, after V lost 3 bases and J lost 3 bases. CDR3 sequence reads: CASSIASGTKTDTQYF. CDR3 in DNA: TGTGCCAGTAGTATCGCTAGCGGGACTAAGACAGATACGCAGTATTTT.

The gene calls are TRBV5-1 and TRBJ1-1, with 10 nucleotides matching TRBD1. Germline values: CDR1 SGHRS, CDR2 YFSETQ. Unmatched junction bases numbered 15, after V lost 3 bases and J lost 4 bases. CDR3 size: 18 residues. The CDR3 spells CASSSPGDRGIWTTEAFF. The CDR3 region has the DNA TGCGCCAGCAGCTCACCGGGGGACAGGGGAATTTGGACCACTGAAGCTTTCTTT.

This clone has a handful of counts. This chain links TRBV7-2 with TRBJ2-7; tentative D call: TRBD1 (6 bases). The CDR3 spans 14 residues. The germline V gene has CDR1 SGHTA and CDR2 FQGNSA. V lost 4 bases and J 1 base, leaving 11 bases between the germline ends. The CDR3, as DNA: TGTGCCAGCAGCTACCGGACAGATTCCTACGAGCAGTACTTC. It encodes CASSYRTDSYEQYF.

The CDR3 spells CASSQRESKNIQYF. The CDR3 nucleotides are TGTGCCAGCAGCCAGCGTGAATCCAAAAACATTCAGTACTTC. J is TRBJ2-4 and V is TRBV13; D unclear. Trimming removed 5 bases at V and 2 bases at J, with 10 bases between. Germline-derived CDR1 and CDR2 are PRHDT and FYEKMQ (reference sequence). This CDR3 comprises 14 residues.

The gene calls are TRBV5-1 and TRBJ2-5; D unresolved. Matching the DNA end better, TRBJ2-7 makes the J call doubtful. Germline CDR1 is SGHRS and CDR2 is YFSETQ. The CDR3 spans 15 residues. The CDR3 coding sequence is TGCGCCAGCAGCTTTGATCTCCTTACCACCTACGAGCAGTACTTC. Encoded protein: CASSFDLLTTYEQYF.

The chain is built from TRBV5-5 and TRBJ1-1; TRBD1 matches at 9 bases. V was clipped by 2 bases and J by 0 bases; unmatched bases: 8. The germline gives CDR1 SGHKS, CDR2 YYEKEE (reference sequence). The CDR3 has 17 amino acids. As DNA, the CDR3 is TGTGCCAGCAGCTTACTGAGGACAGGGGTTTTGAACACTGAAGCTTTCTTT. This gives the protein CASSLLRTGVLNTEAFF.

The J gene is TRBJ2-3, the V gene TRBV21-1; the DNA was not compared with TRBD1, the D call given in the table. TRBV21-1 is assigned pseudogene status. This CDR3 contains 15 residues. The CDR3 protein is CASSSWPDIADTQYF. The CDR3 DNA reads as TGTGCCAGCAGCTCGTGGCCCGACATCGCCGATACGCAGTATTTT.

The chain combines TRBV13 with TRBJ2-5; perhaps TRBD2 as D (5 bases). Germline V gene sequence: CDR1 PRHDT, CDR2 FYEKMQ (reference sequence). V dropped 4 bases and J dropped 2 bases, with 11 bases sitting between them. The CDR3 extends over 14 amino acids. The CDR3 nucleotides are TGTGCCAGCAGCTCATGGACGGGACAAGAGACCCAGTACTTC. This codes for CASSSWTGQETQYF.

The rearrangement joins TRBV12-5 to TRBJ2-1; D gene ambiguous. The CDR3 has 12 amino acids. Trimming took off 6 bases at V and 6 bases at J, with 9 bases between the two ends. Germline V gives CDR1 LGHNT, CDR2 FRNRAP. The chain's CDR3 is CASGRIGNEQFF. Here the CDR3 DNA reads TGTGCTAGTGGCAGGATAGGCAATGAGCAGTTCTTC.

J is TRBJ2-1 and V is TRBV7-9; TRBD2 is a possible D gene (6 bases). The CDR3 contains 17 residues. Trimming pared 0 bases from V and 2 bases from J, leaving 14 bases between. CDR1 and CDR2 (germline): SEHNR, FQNEAQ (reference sequence). CDR3 DNA sequence: TGTGCCAGCAGCTTAGCCCGAGCGGGCTCGACCTACAATGAGCAGTTCTTC. Translated, it gives CASSLARAGSTYNEQFF.

The gene calls are TRBV7-6 and TRBJ2-7; a weak D match, TRBD1 (5 bases). This CDR3 is built from 15 residues. Germline V gene data show CDR1 as SGHVS and CDR2 as FNYEAQ. V lost 2 bases and J 1 base, leaving 12 bases between the germline ends. Written as DNA, the CDR3 is TGTGCCAGCAGCTTACAGGGAAATCCGTCCTACGAGCAGTACTTC. Translating it yields CASSLQGNPSYEQYF.

The V gene is TRBV5-1, the J gene TRBJ2-7; tentative D call: TRBD2 (5 bases). Germline-derived CDR1 and CDR2 are SGHRS and YFSETQ. The CDR3 has 15 residues. V was pared by 0 bases and J by 1 base, with 11 bases between. The CDR3 DNA sequence: TGCGCCAGCAGCTTGGTAGAGGACTCATCCTACGAGCAGTACTTC. It encodes CASSLVEDSSYEQYF.

The chain links TRBV6-4 to TRBJ1-2; 7 nucleotides align to TRBD1. The CDR3 is 17 amino acids. With V trimmed by 6 bases and J by 5 bases, 18 bases remained unmatched. The germline V gene has CDR1 MRHNA and CDR2 SNTAGT. CDR3 nucleotide sequence: TGTGCCAGCAGCAGGGACAGTTTCCCTAGAGAAATTTATGGCTACACCTTC. Encoded protein: CASSRDSFPREIYGYTF.

CDR3 DNA sequence: TGCGCCAGCAGCTTGGAGCAGGGCCAAAGGAGCGATACGCAGTATTTT. Protein sequence: CASSLEQGQRSDTQYF. V and J are TRBV5-1 and TRBJ2-3, with D possibly being TRBD1 (5 bases). This CDR3 spans 16 amino acids. Germline CDR1 SGHRS, CDR2 YFSETQ. The ends were cut back, 0 bases at V and 6 bases at J, with 17 bases in the middle.

V is TRBV14 and J is TRBJ1-1, with 9 positions matching TRBD1. Germline lookup yields CDR1 SGHDN and CDR2 FVKESK. V shed 5 bases, J shed 5 bases, and the junction held 6 bases outside the gene matches. The CDR3 loop spans 14 amino acids. The CDR3 DNA is TGTGCCAGCAGCGTACAGGGGGCGCCAACTGAAGCTTTCTTT. Translated: CASSVQGAPTEAFF.

The genes are TRBV2 and TRBJ2-7; D may be TRBD2 (6 bases). Germline V lookup: CDR1 SNHLY, CDR2 FYNNEI. The V and J ends lost 6 bases and 3 bases respectively, with 12 bases between them. This CDR3 is 13 amino acids long. The CDR3 DNA follows: TGTGCCAGCAGACGGGAGCCCCTCTACGAGCAGTACTTC. It specifies CASRREPLYEQYF.